This T cell receptor beta chain was sequenced in a study of OX40 agonist ivuxolimab in advanced cancers. Study results and limitations: Some of the nonresponding patients also showed low levels of normalized T-cell clonal expansion. Expanded clones belonging to CD8+ T cells outnumbered, on average, those of CD4+.

About this clone itself: The antigen is not known.

Cycle 7 day 1, cycle 4 day 1, and baseline were the timepoints at which blood was sampled. Profiled with immunoSEQ multiplex PCR; TCRdb holds only in-frame clones, not every one. The sample consists of about 54,000 clones, more than 85% of them appearing once. The germline V gene encodes CDR1 MNHNS and CDR2 SASEGT. Trimming shortened V by 2 bases and J by 5 bases, and 13 bases separated the two germline ends. The CDR3 is 15 residues long. V is TRBV6-1 and J is TRBJ2-1, with D unclear. This receptor was taken from an adult with an advanced solid tumor such as melanoma, head and neck, liver or kidney cancer. The material was CD4+ or CD8+ T cells sorted from blood, obtained in a trial of the OX40 agonist ivuxolimab. The CDR3 reads CASSEFRLSHNEQFF. The CDR3 DNA sequence: TGTGCCAGCAGTGAATTCCGTCTTAGCCACAATGAGCAGTTCTTC.